This is a list of T cell receptor beta chains from one sample in a study of T cell responses to AZD1222 COVID-19 vaccine. Assay used: immunoSEQ multiplex PCR; TCRdb lists only in-frame clones, some missing. The table has 130,000 or so clones, around 94% seen once. The source was peripheral blood, collected on day 0 of AZD1222 vaccination. The receptors come from an adult in good health. Each CDR3 is given with its conserved first and last residue.

CASSLRQGPEAFF TRBJ1-1 TRBV11-2
CASTNPGRGLSGYGYTF TRBJ1-2 TRBV28
CASSLSGVHEQYF TRBJ2-7 TRBV11-1
CASSPGDGETQYF TRBJ2-5 TRBV7-2
CASSRSGASYYEQYF TRBJ2-7 TRBV3-1/TRBV3-2
CASSPALASSYEQYF TRBJ2-7 TRBV4-1
CASSLEWWRGYEQYF TRBJ2-7 TRBV7-2
CASSFPTQTGNQPQHF TRBJ1-5 TRBV28
CASSPRVGGRTEAFF TRBJ1-1 TRBV19
CASSDLRDIYGYTF TRBJ1-2 TRBV2
CATPHGYTF TRBJ1-2 TRBV9
CASSQDSAGAGSGELFF TRBJ2-2 TRBV4-3
CASSLGGNTIYF TRBJ1-3 TRBV12-3/TRBV12-4
CASSSRVLAKNIQYF TRBJ2-4 TRBV27
CASSLKTGGVSPLHF TRBJ1-6 TRBV6-5
CASSFGTRGSTTRTYF TRBJ2-3 TRBV7-2
CASSSSGAGDTDTQYF TRBJ2-3 TRBV28
CASSFLPLGGANVLTF TRBJ2-6 TRBV27
CATSDPTLGGELFF TRBJ2-2 TRBV24-1
CAWSGPSGRAEQYF TRBJ2-7 TRBV30
CASSLAGSASNSPLHF TRBJ1-6 TRBV7-9
CASSYEGVLGSPLHF TRBJ1-6 TRBV6-5
CASSQVAGGGYNEQFF TRBJ2-1 TRBV4-2
CASSLNLNSPLHF TRBJ1-6 TRBV5-5
CASRPSGSTGELFF TRBJ2-2 TRBV5-8
CASSFFSGRGTDTQYF TRBJ2-3 TRBV5-8
CASSPSAANTYNEQFF TRBJ2-1 TRBV28
CASSLPQGLGTEAFF TRBJ1-1 TRBV5-4
CATSLTGILNTEAFF TRBJ1-1 TRBV24-1
CASSEVAGGVDTQYF TRBJ2-3 TRBV6-1
CASSLSGGRGVDTQYF TRBJ2-3 TRBV5-4